This entry concerns a single TCR beta chain. The data stem from a study of identical twins. TCRdb reanalysed the 5' RACE reads using MiXCR and keeps one entry per CDR3 protein. The table has hundreds of thousands of distinct CDR3 sequences, roughly 9.4% seen once. There were only healthy Caucasians among the donors. The CDR3 has 13 amino acids. V lost 4 bases to trimming and J lost 7 bases, with 13 bases between them. This receptor was obtained from a woman under 30 in good health. Sequenced sample: memory (CD45RO+) T cells sorted from blood. The J gene is TRBJ1-2, the V gene TRBV12-3 or TRBV12-4; D possibly corresponds to TRBD1 (6 bases). The CDR3 is CASSSRGVSGYTF. The CDR3 nucleotides are TGTGCCAGCAGTTCCAGGGGTGTAAGTGGCTACACCTTC.